A selection of T cell receptor beta chains follows, all from one sample in a study of blood T cells in healthy people across ages. TCRdb fed the 5' RACE reads into MiXCR, producing one record per CDR3 protein. The sample lists 1 million to 1.2 million distinct CDR3 sequences, approximately 38% occurring once. Sequenced material: blood. The receptors originated from a man between 18 and 35 years old in good health. Both conserved end residues are part of each CDR3. Fields, in order: clone size, J gene, D gene, V gene, CDR3 DNA, CDR3 protein. A D gene is named only where the DNA matches it firmly. Size is stated for part of the rows, as once, few or many counts, or as a class when the clone is expanded.

>-|TRBJ2-5|-|TRBV28
TGTGCCAGCAGCTTTATGAGCGGAGATCAAGAGACCCAGTACTTC
CASSFMSGDQETQYF
>-|TRBJ2-3|TRBD2|TRBV20-1
TGCAGTGTGAGGCGGGGGTCCGTCACAGATACGCAGTATTTT
CSVRRGSVTDTQYF
>-|TRBJ2-3|-|TRBV3-1
TGTGCCAGCAGCCCAAGGCGGACTACTGGCACAGATACGCAGTATTTT
CASSPRRTTGTDTQYF
>few|TRBJ1-2|TRBD1|TRBV13
TGTGCCAGCAGCTTACAGGACAGGCCTAACTATGGCTACACCTTC
CASSLQDRPNYGYTF
>-|TRBJ1-1|-|TRBV6-6
TGTGCCAGCAGTTGGGCGGGGTCTGAAGCTTTCTTT
CASSWAGSEAFF
>few|TRBJ2-7|TRBD1|TRBV5-1
TGCGCCAGCAGCTTGGCCGGGACAGGGTACTCCTACGAGCAGTACTTC
CASSLAGTGYSYEQYF
>few|TRBJ1-4|-|TRBV2
TGTGCCAGCAGTGCCCGGACAACTAATGAAAAACTGTTTTTT
CASSARTTNEKLFF
>-|TRBJ2-3|-|TRBV5-1
TGCGCCAGCAGTCCGACGTCAAACTCTGACGGAGATACGCAGTATTTT
CASSPTSNSDGDTQYF
>few|TRBJ2-5|TRBD2|TRBV20-1
TGCAGTGCTTCCGGGACTAGCGGGGAAGAGACCCAGTACTTC
CSASGTSGEETQYF
>few|TRBJ1-6|TRBD1|TRBV20-1
TGCAGTGCTAGAGAGAGGGGACAGATCTTTAATTCACCCCTCCACTTT
CSARERGQIFNSPLHF
>-|TRBJ1-4|-|TRBV25-1
TGTGCCAGCAGCCGAGTTCAGCGTGAAAAACTGTTTTTT
CASSRVQREKLFF
>few|TRBJ2-5|-|TRBV19
TGTGCCAGACCCAAAAAGTACTTC
CARPKKYF
>-|TRBJ2-1|-|TRBV9
TGTGCCAGCAGCGCGATTCTCAATGAGCAGTTCTTC
CASSAILNEQFF
>few|TRBJ1-5|TRBD1|TRBV29-1
TGCAGCGTTATCGACAGGGGGCAACGGTCTTGCAATCAGCCCCAGCATTTT
CSVIDRGQRSCNQPQHF
>-|TRBJ2-5|-|TRBV12-3/TRBV12-4
TGTGCCAGCAGTCCCACGGACAAAGAGACCCAGTACTTC
CASSPTDKETQYF
>-|TRBJ1-5|-|TRBV29-1
TGCAGCGTTCCCAACCGGCGGGCTGGGCAGCCCCAGCATTTT
CSVPNRRAGQPQHF
>-|TRBJ1-1|TRBD1|TRBV4-1
TGCGCCAGCAGCCAAGTTGGACAGGGGCGCACTGAAGCTTTCTTT
CASSQVGQGRTEAFF
>few|TRBJ1-2|TRBD1|TRBV7-9
TGTGCCAGCAGCTTAGGCTCTCTTGAAAGGGGGCTTTCCTATGGCTACACCTTC
CASSLGSLERGLSYGYTF
>once|TRBJ1-1|-|TRBV7-9
TGTGCCAGCAGCTTCTCGGCAGGGCTCGGTTCGACTAACACTGAAGCTTTCTTT
CASSFSAGLGSTNTEAFF
>few|TRBJ2-7|-|TRBV9
TGTGCCAGCAGCGTAGAAGCGACCTCCTACAATGAGCAGTACTTC
CASSVEATSYNEQYF
>few|TRBJ2-5|TRBD2|TRBV12-3/TRBV12-4
TGTGCCAGCAGTTTAGAGCGGGGGGGCCAAGAGACCCAGTACTTC
CASSLERGGQETQYF
>-|TRBJ1-6|-|TRBV4-3
TGCGCCAGCAGCCAAGAAAACAGTTATAATTCACCCCTCCACTTT
CASSQENSYNSPLHF